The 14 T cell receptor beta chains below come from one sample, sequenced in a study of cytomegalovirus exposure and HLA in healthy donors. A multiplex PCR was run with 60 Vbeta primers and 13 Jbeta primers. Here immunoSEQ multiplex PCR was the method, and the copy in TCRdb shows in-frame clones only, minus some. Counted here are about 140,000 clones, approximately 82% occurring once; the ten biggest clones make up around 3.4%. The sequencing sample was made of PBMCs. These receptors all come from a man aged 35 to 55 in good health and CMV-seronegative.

CDR3 region: CASSTPSHHFEQFF. DNA for the CDR3: TGTGCCAGCAGCACACCTAGCCACCACTTTGAGCAGTTCTTC. The genes are TRBV7-2 and TRBJ2-1, with D perhaps TRBD2 (5 bases). CDR1 SGHTA and CDR2 FQGNSA come from the germline V gene. The V and J ends lost 5 bases and 9 bases respectively, with 17 bases between them. The CDR3 covers 14 residues. The full variable domain, rest sourced from reference TRBV7-2 and TRBJ2-1, is GAGVSQSPSNKVTEKGKDVELRCDPISGHTALYWYRQSLGQGLEFLIYFQGNSAPDKSGLPSDRFSAERTGGSVSTLTIQRTQQEDSAVYLCASSTPSHHFEQFFGPGTRLTVL.

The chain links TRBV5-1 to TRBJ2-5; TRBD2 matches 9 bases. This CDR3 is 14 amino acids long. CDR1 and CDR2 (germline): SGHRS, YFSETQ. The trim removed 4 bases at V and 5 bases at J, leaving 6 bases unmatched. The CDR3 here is CASSPLAGEETQYF. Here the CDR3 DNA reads TGCGCCAGCAGCCCACTAGCGGGTGAGGAGACCCAGTACTTC.

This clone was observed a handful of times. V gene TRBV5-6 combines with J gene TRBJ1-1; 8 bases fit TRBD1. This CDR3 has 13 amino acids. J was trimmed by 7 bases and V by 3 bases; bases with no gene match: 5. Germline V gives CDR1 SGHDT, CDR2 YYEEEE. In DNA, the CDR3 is TGTGCCAGCAGCTCCCAGGGGGCGGATGAAGCTTTCTTT. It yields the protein CASSSQGADEAFF. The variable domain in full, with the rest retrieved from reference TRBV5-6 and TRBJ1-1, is DAGVTQSPTHLIKTRGQQVTLRCSPKSGHDTVSWYQQALGQGPQFIFQYYEEEERQRGNFPDRFSGHQFPNYSSELNVNALLLGDSALYLCASSSQGADEAFFGQGTRLTVV.

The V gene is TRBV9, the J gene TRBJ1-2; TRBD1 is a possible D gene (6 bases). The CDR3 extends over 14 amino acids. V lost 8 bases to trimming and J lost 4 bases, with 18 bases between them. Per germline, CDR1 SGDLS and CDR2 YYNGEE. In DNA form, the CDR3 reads TGTGCCAGTTCCCCCGGGGGGGGCAGCTATGGCTACACCTTC. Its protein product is CASSPGGGSYGYTF.

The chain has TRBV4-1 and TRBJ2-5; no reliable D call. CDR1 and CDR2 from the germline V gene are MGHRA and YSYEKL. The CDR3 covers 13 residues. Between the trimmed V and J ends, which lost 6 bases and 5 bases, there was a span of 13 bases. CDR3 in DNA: TGCGCCAGCAGGCAGCTAGTAGGCGAGACCCAGTACTTC. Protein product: CASRQLVGETQYF.

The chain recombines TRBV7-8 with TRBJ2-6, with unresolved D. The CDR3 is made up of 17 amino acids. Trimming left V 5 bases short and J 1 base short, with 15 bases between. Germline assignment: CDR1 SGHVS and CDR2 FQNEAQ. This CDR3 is CASSPRLAFSGANVLTF. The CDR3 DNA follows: TGTGCCAGCAGCCCGCGGTTAGCATTTTCTGGGGCCAACGTCCTGACTTTC. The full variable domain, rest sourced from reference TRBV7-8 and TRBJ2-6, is GAGVSQSPRYKVAKRGQDVALRCDPISGHVSLFWYQQALGQGPEFLTYFQNEAQLDKSGLPSDRFFAERPEGSVSTLKIQRTQQEDSAVYLCASSPRLAFSGANVLTFGAGSRLTVL.

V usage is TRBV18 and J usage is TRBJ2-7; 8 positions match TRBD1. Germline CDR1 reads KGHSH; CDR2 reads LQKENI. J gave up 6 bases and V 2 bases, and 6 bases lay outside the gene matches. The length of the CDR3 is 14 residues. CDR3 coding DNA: TGTGCCAGCTCACCAACCCAGGGGGCCGTCGAGCAGTACTTC. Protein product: CASSPTQGAVEQYF.

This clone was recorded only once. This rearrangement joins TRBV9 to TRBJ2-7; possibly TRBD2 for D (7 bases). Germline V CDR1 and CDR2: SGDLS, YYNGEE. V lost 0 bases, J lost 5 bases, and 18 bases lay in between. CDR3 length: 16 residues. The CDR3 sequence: CASSVAVRGGFNEQYF. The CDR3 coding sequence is TGTGCCAGCAGCGTAGCCGTGAGGGGGGGTTTCAACGAGCAGTACTTC.

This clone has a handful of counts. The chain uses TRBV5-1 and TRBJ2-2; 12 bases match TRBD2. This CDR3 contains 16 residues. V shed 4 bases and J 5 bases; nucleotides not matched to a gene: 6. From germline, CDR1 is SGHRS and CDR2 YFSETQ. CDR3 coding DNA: TGCGCCAGCAGCGTACGGACTAGCGGGGATACCGGGGAGCTGTTTTTT. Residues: CASSVRTSGDTGELFF.

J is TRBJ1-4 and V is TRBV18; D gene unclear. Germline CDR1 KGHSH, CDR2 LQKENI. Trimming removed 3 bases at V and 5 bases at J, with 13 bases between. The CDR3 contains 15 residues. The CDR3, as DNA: TGTGCCAGCTCACCTCTGAACGAGCCGAATGAAAAACTGTTTTTT. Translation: CASSPLNEPNEKLFF.

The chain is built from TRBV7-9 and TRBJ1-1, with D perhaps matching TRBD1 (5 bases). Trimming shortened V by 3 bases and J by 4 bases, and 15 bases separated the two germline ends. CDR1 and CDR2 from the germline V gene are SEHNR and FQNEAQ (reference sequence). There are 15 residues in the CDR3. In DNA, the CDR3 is TGTGCCAGCAGCTTTGGTGGGGCTGCCGGCACTGAAGCTTTCTTT. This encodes CASSFGGAAGTEAFF. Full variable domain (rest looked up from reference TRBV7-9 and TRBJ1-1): DTGVSQNPRHKITKRGQNVTFRCDPISEHNRLYWYRQTLGQGPEFLTYFQNEAQLEKSRLLSDRFSAERPKGSFSTLEIQRTEQGDSAMYLCASSFGGAAGTEAFFGQGTRLTVV.

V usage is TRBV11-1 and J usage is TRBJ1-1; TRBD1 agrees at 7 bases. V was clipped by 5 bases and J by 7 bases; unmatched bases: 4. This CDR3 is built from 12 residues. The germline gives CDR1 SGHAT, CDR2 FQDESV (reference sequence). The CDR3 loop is CASSPGGDEAFF. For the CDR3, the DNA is TGTGCCAGCAGCCCAGGGGGTGATGAAGCTTTCTTT.

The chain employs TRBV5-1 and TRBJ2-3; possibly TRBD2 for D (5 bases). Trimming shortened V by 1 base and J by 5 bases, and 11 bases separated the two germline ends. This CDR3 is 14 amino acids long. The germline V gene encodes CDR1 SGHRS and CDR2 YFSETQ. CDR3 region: CASSLLNGEDTQYF. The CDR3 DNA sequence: TGCGCCAGCAGCTTGTTGAACGGGGAAGATACGCAGTATTTT.

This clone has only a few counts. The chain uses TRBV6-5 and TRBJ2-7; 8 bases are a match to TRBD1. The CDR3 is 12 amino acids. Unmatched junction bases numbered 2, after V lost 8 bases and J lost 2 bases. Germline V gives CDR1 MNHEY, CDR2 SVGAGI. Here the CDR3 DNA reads TGTGCCAGCCGACAGGGGCCCTACGAGCAGTACTTC. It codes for CASRQGPYEQYF.